One sample yielded the 13 T cell receptor beta chains listed below, sequenced in a study of metastatic and nonmetastatic thyroid tumors. TCRdb re-analyzed the PCR reads using MiXCR. In the table there are almost 85,000 clones, under 15% of which are singletons. Patients underwent thyroid surgery, and none had received any treatment before it. The sample comprised tumor tissue. Receptors originate from a female donor with papillary thyroid cancer or a benign thyroid nodule (not recorded which). Some clones in this sample may be carry-over from other donors' samples.

As for this clone: This sequence may be a read error, since a much larger clone differs from it by one base. The rearrangement links TRBV7-6 to TRBJ1-4; no clear D. The V gene lost 5 bases and the J gene lost 6 bases, with 16 bases spanning the gap. Germline values: CDR1 SGHVS, CDR2 FNYEAQ. This CDR3 spans 15 amino acids. CDR3: CASSPTGLRDEKLFF. CDR3 bases: TGTGCCAGCAGCCCGACGGGCCTTAGGGATGAAAAACTGTTTTTT.

This chain uses TRBV10-1 with TRBJ2-7; 11 bases line up with TRBD2. The CDR3 runs to 17 residues. Trimming removed 6 bases from V and 2 bases from J; junction bases left unmatched: 12. The V gene's germline CDR1 is WNHNN and CDR2 SYGVQD (reference sequence). CDR3 bases: TGCGCCAGCAGCGGGAATAGCGGGAGGGCCATCCCCTACGAGCAGTACTTC. Its protein is CASSGNSGRAIPYEQYF.

This clone was detected many times. The J gene is TRBJ2-1, the V gene TRBV6-1, with TRBD2 identical over 9 bases. The CDR3 runs 14 residues. Per the germline V gene, CDR1 is MNHNS and CDR2 is SASEGT. Trimming took 6 bases from V and 3 from J; bases not matched to a gene: 3. CDR3 nucleotide sequence: TGTGCCAGCAGACGGACTAGCGTCTACAATGAGCAGTTCTTC. Translation gives CASRRTSVYNEQFF.

This clone has at least ten counts. V usage is TRBV20-1 and J usage is TRBJ2-5; 8 nucleotides match TRBD1. From germline, CDR1 is DFQATT and CDR2 SNEGSKA (reference sequence). With 0 bases clipped from V and 5 bases from J, the junction kept 17 bases outside the gene matches. The CDR3 spans 18 residues. The CDR3 DNA sequence: TGCAGTGCTAGAGATCAGGATCCCAAAGGACAGGGTCCGGAGACCCAGTACTTC. It yields the protein CSARDQDPKGQGPETQYF.

A remark on this clone: One base away lies a much larger clone, so this may be a sequencing read error. The CDR3 DNA reads TGTGCCAGCAGTTTAGAGGAGGCTACGCTGGCTATCGTGAGGGGAGAGACCGAGTACTTC. The encoded protein is CASSLEEATLAIVRGETEYF. The chain uses TRBV28 and TRBJ2-5, with D perhaps given as TRBD1 or TRBD2 (5 bases each). Germline values: CDR1 MDHEN, CDR2 SYDVKM. This CDR3 comprises 20 residues.

This clone was counted at least ten times. One end of the junction varies from germline; a read error may be responsible. Other nucleotide sequences in the sample specify the same CDR3. The rearrangement joins TRBV30 to TRBJ1-5, with a weak D call TRBD1 (5 bases). Per germline, CDR1 GTSNPN and CDR2 SVGIG (reference sequence). The length of the CDR3 is 13 residues. The CDR3 nucleotides are TGTGCCTGGAGTGTTCAGGGCAACCAGCCCCAGCATTTT. Protein: CAWSVQGNQPQHF.

This clone was counted a single time. The chain couples TRBV5-5 to TRBJ2-7, with 9 positions matching TRBD2. Germline V CDR1 and CDR2: SGHKS, YYEKEE (reference sequence). J lost 3 bases, V lost 0 bases, and 22 bases had no gene match. This CDR3 is built from 21 residues. CDR3 region: CASSLVQGRAPTQAGGYEQYF. CDR3 in DNA: TGTGCCAGCAGCTTGGTACAGGGGAGGGCGCCTACGCAAGCGGGAGGCTACGAGCAGTACTTC.

This clone was seen at least ten times. The gene calls are TRBV6-1 and TRBJ2-6; perhaps TRBD2 as D (5 bases). V lost 4 bases, J lost 2 bases, and 15 bases lay in between. Germline-derived CDR1 and CDR2 are MNHNS and SASEGT. This CDR3 is 17 amino acids long. The CDR3 coding sequence is TGTGCCAGCAGTGGGGGTAGTCGGGGAGCTGGGGCCAACGTCCTGACTTTC. This codes for CASSGGSRGAGANVLTF.

This clone was seen at least ten times. The genes are TRBV12-3 or TRBV12-4 and TRBJ1-3; possibly TRBD1 for D (5 bases). This CDR3 has 16 amino acids. V was trimmed by 6 bases and J by 4 bases, leaving 19 bases between them. This CDR3 is CASSVSSGPAGNTIYF. CDR3 DNA: TGTGCCAGCAGCGTAAGCTCAGGGCCGGCCGGAAACACCATATATTTT.

This clone was seen only a few times. A clone one base away is much larger, so this may be a read error. The sample has other DNA sequences that encode this CDR3 too. The chain is built from TRBV19 and TRBJ2-6; 9 bases match TRBD1. This CDR3 has 15 residues. Germline-derived CDR1 and CDR2 are LNHDA and SQIVND (reference sequence). The CDR3 is CASSTTGGGANVLTF. CDR3 in DNA: TGTGCCAGTAGTACGACAGGGGGTGGGGCCAACGTACTGACTTTC.

There are many counts of this clone. V usage is TRBV19 and J usage is TRBJ2-2; a weak D match, TRBD1 (6 bases). V lost 6 bases and J 1 base, leaving 12 bases between the germline ends. Per germline, CDR1 LNHDA and CDR2 SQIVND (reference sequence). The CDR3 spans 15 residues. CDR3 DNA sequence: TGTGCCAGTAGCCCCTCGACAGGGAACACCGGGGAGCTGTTTTTT. Its translation: CASSPSTGNTGELFF.

With respect to this clone: This clone may be a read error of a much larger clone one base away. Other DNA sequences within the sample encode an identical CDR3. The chain has TRBV5-6 and TRBJ1-2; D is possibly TRBD1 (5 bases). V shed 2 bases and J shed 4 bases, with 12 bases lying between them. CDR3 length equals 14 residues. The V gene's germline CDR1 is SGHDT and CDR2 YYEEEE. The CDR3 sequence is CASSFGGPSYGYTF. CDR3 bases: TGTGCCAGCAGCTTCGGGGGTCCTAGCTATGGCTACACCTTC.

Many counts were recorded for this clone. This sequence joins TRBV5-5 and TRBJ1-2, with TRBD1 matching over 9 bases. The CDR3 consists of 15 residues. V lost 4 bases and J lost 1; bases outside the gene matches: 5. Germline CDR1 reads SGHKS; CDR2 reads YYEKEE (reference sequence). CDR3 DNA: TGTGCCAGCAGCCGCGACAGGGGGTATAACTATGGCTACACCTTC. Translating it yields CASSRDRGYNYGYTF.